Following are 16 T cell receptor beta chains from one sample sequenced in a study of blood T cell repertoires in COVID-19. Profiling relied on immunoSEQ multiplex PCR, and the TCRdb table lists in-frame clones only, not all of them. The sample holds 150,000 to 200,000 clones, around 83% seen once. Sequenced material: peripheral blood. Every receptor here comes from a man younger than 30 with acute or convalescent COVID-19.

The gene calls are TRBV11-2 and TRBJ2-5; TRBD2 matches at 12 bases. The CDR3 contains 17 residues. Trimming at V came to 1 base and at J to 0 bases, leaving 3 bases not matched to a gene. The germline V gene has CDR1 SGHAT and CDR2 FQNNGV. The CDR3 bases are TGTGCCAGCAGCTTAGTCGGGACTAGCGGGTACCAAGAGACCCAGTACTTC. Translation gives CASSLVGTSGYQETQYF.

The CDR3 here is CASSQQAGGQETQYF. Here the CDR3 DNA reads TGTGCCAGCAGCCAACAGGCGGGGGGGCAAGAGACCCAGTACTTC. The chain recombines TRBV3-1 (or the pseudogene TRBV3-2) with TRBJ2-5, with 9 bases matching TRBD2. The CDR3 is 15 amino acids. V lost 2 bases, J lost 2 bases, and 3 bases stayed unmatched. In germline, CDR1 is LGHDT, CDR2 YNNKEL (reference sequence).

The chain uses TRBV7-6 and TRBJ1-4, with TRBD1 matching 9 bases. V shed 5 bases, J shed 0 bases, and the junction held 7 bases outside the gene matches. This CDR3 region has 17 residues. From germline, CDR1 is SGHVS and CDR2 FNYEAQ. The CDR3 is CASSMGTGNPTNEKLFF. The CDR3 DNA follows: TGTGCCAGCAGCATGGGGACAGGGAATCCAACTAATGAAAAACTGTTTTTT.

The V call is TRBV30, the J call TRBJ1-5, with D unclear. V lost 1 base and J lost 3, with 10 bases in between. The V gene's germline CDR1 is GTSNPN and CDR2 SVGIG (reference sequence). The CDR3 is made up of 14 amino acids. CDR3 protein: CAWSEGRLNQPQHF. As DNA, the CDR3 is TGTGCCTGGAGTGAAGGCAGACTCAATCAGCCCCAGCATTTT.

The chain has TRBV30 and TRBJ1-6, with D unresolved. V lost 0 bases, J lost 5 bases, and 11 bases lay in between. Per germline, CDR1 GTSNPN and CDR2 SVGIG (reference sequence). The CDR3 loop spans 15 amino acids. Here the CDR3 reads CAWSVGTVNNSPLHF. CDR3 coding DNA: TGTGCCTGGAGTGTAGGAACAGTTAATAATTCACCCCTCCACTTT.

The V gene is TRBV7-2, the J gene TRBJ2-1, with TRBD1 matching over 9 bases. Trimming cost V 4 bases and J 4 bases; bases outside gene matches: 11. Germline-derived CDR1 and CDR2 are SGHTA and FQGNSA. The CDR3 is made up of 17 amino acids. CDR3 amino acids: CASSSRGGTGRYNEQFF. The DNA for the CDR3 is TGTGCCAGCAGCTCGAGAGGGGGGACAGGGCGTTACAATGAGCAGTTCTTC.

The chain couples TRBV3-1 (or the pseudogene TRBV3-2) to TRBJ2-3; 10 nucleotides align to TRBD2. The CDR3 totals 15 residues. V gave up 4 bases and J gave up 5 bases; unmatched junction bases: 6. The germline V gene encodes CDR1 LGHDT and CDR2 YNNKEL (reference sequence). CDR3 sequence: CASSRTSGALDTQYF. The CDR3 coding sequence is TGTGCCAGCAGCCGTACTAGCGGGGCCCTAGATACGCAGTATTTT.

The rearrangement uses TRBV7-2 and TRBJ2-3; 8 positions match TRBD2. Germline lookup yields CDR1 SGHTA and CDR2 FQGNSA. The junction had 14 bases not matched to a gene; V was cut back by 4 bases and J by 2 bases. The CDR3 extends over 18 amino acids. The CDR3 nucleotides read TGTGCCAGCAGCTCCGCTTACCGGGGTGGACTAGCCACAGATACGCAGTATTTT. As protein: CASSSAYRGGLATDTQYF.

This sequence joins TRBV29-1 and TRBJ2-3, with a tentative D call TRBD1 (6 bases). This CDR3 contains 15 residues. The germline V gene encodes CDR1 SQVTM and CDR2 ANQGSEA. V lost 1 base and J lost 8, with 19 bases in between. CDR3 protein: CSVEGWTTGLGTQYF. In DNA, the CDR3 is TGCAGCGTTGAAGGGTGGACCACAGGGTTAGGTACGCAGTATTTT.

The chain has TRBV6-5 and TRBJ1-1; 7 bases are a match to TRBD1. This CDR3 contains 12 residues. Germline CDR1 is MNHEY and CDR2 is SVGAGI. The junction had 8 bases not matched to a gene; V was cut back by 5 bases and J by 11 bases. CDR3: CASSTSTGVAFF. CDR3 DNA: TGTGCCAGCAGTACGTCCACAGGGGTTGCTTTCTTT.

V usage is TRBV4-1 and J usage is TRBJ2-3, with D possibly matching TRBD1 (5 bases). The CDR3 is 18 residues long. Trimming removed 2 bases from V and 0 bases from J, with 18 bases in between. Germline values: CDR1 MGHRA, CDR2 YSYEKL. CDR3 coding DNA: TGCGCCAGCAGCCAAAGGGCTCCACCCACAGGCAGCACAGATACGCAGTATTTT. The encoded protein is CASSQRAPPTGSTDTQYF.

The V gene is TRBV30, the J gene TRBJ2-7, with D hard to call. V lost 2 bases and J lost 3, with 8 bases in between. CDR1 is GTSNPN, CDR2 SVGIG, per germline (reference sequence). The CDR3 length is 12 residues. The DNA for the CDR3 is TGTGCCTGGAGTTACAGCAACTACGAGCAGTACTTC. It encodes CAWSYSNYEQYF. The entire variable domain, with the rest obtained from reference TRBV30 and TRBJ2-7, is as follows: SQTIHQWPATLVQPVGSPLSLECTVEGTSNPNLYWYRQAAGRGLQLLFYSVGIGQISSEVPQNLSASRPQDRQFILSSKKLLLSDSGFYLCAWSYSNYEQYFGPGTRLTVT.

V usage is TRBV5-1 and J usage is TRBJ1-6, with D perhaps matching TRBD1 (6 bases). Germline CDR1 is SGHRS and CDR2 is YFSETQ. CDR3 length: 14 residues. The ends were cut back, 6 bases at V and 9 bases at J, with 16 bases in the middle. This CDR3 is CASTPTGKGSPLHF. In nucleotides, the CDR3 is TGCGCCAGCACGCCAACAGGGAAAGGTTCACCCCTCCACTTT.

The CDR3 bases are TGTGCCAGCAGCCACGGGACTAGCGGGACAGATACGCAGTATTTT. Residues: CASSHGTSGTDTQYF. The chain has TRBV5-6 and TRBJ2-3, with TRBD2 identical over 12 bases. J lost 3 bases, V lost 4 bases, and 3 bases had no gene match. Germline V gene data show CDR1 as SGHDT and CDR2 as YYEEEE. The CDR3 sequence is 15 residues long.

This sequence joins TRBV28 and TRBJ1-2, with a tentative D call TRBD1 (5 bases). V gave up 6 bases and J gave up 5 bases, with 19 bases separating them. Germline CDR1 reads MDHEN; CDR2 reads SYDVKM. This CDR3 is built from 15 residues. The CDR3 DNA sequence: TGTGCCAGCAGACCTCGACAGACGGACGGGTATGGCTACACCTTC. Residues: CASRPRQTDGYGYTF.

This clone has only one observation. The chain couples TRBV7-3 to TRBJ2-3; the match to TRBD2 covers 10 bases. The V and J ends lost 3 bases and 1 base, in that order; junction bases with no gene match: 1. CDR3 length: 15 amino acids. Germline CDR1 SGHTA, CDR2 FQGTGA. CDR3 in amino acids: CASSFGTSGTDTQYF. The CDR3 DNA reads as TGTGCCAGCAGCTTTGGGACTAGCGGCACAGATACGCAGTATTTT.